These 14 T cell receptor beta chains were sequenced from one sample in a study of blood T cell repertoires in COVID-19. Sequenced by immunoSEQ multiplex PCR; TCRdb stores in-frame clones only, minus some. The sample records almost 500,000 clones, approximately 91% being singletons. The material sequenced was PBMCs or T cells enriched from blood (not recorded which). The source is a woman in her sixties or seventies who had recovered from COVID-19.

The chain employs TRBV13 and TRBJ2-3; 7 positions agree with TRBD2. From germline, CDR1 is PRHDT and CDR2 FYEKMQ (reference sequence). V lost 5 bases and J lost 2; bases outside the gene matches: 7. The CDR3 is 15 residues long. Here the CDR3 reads CASSEREGFTDTQYF. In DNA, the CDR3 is TGTGCCAGCAGCGAGCGGGAAGGTTTCACAGATACGCAGTATTTT.

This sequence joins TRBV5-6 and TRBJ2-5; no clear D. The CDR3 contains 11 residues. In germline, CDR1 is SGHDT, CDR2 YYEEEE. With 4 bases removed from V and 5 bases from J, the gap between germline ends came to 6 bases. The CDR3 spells CASSRFETQYF. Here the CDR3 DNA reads TGTGCCAGCAGCCGTTTCGAGACCCAGTACTTC.

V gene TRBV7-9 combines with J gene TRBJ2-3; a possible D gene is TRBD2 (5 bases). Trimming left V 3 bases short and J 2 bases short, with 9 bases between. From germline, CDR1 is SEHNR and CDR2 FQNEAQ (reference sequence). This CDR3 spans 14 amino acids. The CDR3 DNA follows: TGTGCCAGCAGCTTTGAGGGATCCACAGATACGCAGTATTTT. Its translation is CASSFEGSTDTQYF.

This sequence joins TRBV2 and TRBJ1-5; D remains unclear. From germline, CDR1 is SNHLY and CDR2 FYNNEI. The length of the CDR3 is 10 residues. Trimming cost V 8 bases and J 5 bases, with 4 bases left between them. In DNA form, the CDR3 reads TGTGCCAGCGGCCATCAGCCCCAGCATTTT. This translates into CASGHQPQHF.

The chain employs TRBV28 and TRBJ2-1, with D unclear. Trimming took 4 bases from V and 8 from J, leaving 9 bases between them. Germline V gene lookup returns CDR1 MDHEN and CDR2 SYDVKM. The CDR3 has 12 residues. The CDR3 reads CASSYPRDEQFF. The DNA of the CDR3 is TGTGCCAGCAGTTACCCCCGGGATGAGCAGTTCTTC.

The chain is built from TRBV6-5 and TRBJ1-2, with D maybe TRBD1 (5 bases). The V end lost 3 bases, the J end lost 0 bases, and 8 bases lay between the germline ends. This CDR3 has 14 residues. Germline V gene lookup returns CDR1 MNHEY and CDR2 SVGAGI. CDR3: CASSYDRANYGYTF. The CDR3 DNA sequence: TGTGCCAGCAGTTATGACAGAGCTAACTATGGCTACACCTTC.

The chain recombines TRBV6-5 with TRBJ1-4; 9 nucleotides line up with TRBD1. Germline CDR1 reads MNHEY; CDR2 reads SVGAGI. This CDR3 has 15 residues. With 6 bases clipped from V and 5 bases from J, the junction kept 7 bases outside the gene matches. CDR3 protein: CASSQLGTGNEKLFF. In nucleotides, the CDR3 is TGTGCCAGCAGCCAATTAGGGACAGGGAATGAAAAACTGTTTTTT.

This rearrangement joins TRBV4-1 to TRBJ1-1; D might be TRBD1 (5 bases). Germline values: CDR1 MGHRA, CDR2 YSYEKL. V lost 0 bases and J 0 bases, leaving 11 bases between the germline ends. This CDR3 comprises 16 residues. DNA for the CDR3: TGCGCCAGCAGCCAAGATAGCCAGGGCTTGAACACTGAAGCTTTCTTT. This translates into CASSQDSQGLNTEAFF.

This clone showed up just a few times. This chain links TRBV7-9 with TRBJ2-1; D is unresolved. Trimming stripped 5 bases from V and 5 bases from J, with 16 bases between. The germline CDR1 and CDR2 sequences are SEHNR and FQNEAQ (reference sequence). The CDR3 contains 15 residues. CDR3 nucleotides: TGTGCCAGCAGCCCCCTGGGCCAACAGAACAATGAGCAGTTCTTC. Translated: CASSPLGQQNNEQFF.

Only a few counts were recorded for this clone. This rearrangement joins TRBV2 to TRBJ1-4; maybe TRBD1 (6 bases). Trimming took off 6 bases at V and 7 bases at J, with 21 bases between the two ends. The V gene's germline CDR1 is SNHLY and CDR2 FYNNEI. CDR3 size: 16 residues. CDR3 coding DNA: TGTGCCAGCAGCCAATTTCGGGGGGGGGCTGGTGAAAAACTGTTTTTT. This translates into CASSQFRGGAGEKLFF.

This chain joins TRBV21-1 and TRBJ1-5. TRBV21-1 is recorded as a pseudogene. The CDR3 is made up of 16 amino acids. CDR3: CASSNRTGAANQPQHF. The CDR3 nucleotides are TGTGCCAGCAGCAACAGGACCGGAGCGGCGAATCAGCCCCAGCATTTT.

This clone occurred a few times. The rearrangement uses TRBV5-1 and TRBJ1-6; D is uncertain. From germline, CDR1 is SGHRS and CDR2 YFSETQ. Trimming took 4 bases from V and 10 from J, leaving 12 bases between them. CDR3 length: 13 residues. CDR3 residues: CASSRFLGSPLHF. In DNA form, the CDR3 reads TGCGCCAGCAGCAGGTTTCTCGGGTCACCCCTCCACTTT.

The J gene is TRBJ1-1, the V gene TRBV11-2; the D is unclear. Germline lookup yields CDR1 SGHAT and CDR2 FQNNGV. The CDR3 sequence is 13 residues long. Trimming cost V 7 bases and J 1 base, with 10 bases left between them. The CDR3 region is CASTQHQNTEAFF. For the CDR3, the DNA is TGTGCCAGCACACAACATCAGAACACTGAAGCTTTCTTT.

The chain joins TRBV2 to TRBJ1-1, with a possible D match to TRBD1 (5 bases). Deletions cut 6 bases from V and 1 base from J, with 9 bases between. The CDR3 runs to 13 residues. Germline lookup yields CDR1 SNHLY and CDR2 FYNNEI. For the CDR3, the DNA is TGTGCCAGCAGCGCTGACAGGAACACTGAAGCTTTCTTT. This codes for CASSADRNTEAFF.